This T cell receptor (beta chain) is drawn from a study of blood T cell repertoires in COVID-19 (TCRdb year 2020). A note on the overall study: Samples from collaborators originated in the United States, Italy and Spain and spanned both the acute and convalescent phases of COVID-19. The prospective study material was composed of cDNA or gDNA derived from T cells, B-cell-depleted T cells, or PBMCs. Subjects who had been exposed to COVID-19, were actively infected with it, or had recovered from it provided the deeply sampled blood TCRbeta repertoires that made up the dataset. The repertoires were released in a freely available public database meant as a resource for research on the immune response to SARS-CoV-2. The samples were drawn from two sources: the first 160 participants of the ongoing ImmuneRACE study, and 1,254 subjects contributed by 6 global collaborators. A de-identified subject ID, COVID-19 status, age in years and sex were almost always included in the sample metadata. Where available, HLA class I and class II types were taken from metadata supplied by the sample provider and were not determined by assay-based typing. Broad study findings and their caveats: How much clinical and demographic metadata was included differed by source and by participant, and the metadata was provided uncurated.

Taken from the germline V gene (reference sequence), the CDR1 and CDR2 loops are SGHKS and YYEKEE. V and J lose 2 bases and 2 bases, and a span of 20 bases separates them. From the cysteine through the phenylalanine, the CDR3 covers 17 amino acids. CDR3 DNA is the only sequence kept; it has 51 bases, read in frame from the first base. The immunoSEQ Assay, a bias-controlled multiplex PCR, was used to amplify TCRbeta CDR3 regions from genomic DNA. The paper's data handling went like this. Within the assay, amplification of reference gene primers was used to estimate how many nucleated cells each sample contained. Sequence reads were collapsed and filtered to measure the absolute abundance of every unique TCRbeta CDR3 rearrangement. Productive Simpson clonality was computed per sample as the square root of Simpson's diversity index over productive rearrangements. Imported from immuneACCESS, the table was reduced by TCRdb to in-frame sequences with V and J called. These copies leave out some clones; in studies compared against another copy, an unresolved V gene accounts for under half, and the cause of the remainder is not known. The V and J calls and the clone size are those of that table, but D and trimming were determined from the DNA. Within this sample are under 250,000 clones, with about 90% of them counted one time only. The top ten clones comprise around 2.8% of the sample.

The collaborating institutions used their own protocols to collect whole blood in K2EDTA tubes. For TCRbeta analysis, collaborator samples were shipped as frozen whole blood, as isolated PBMCs, or as DNA extracted from either sample type. Remarks on this clone: This receptor's antigen is unknown. No per-base quality is available; no much larger clone lies one base away.

Material: peripheral blood. The chain links TRBV5-5 with TRBJ2-7; perhaps TRBD1 is the D gene, with 5 bases matching. The receptor comes from a woman aged 55-69 years with acute or convalescent COVID-19. The DNA reads as follows: TGTGCCAGCAGCTTATCAGGGTCTCCCCATCTGACCTACGAGCAGTACTTC. This translates into CASSLSGSPHLTYEQYF.